This TCR beta chain was sequenced during a study of blood T cell repertoires in COVID-19. As for the study in general: Some COVID-19 samples were acute and others convalescent; all came from the United States, Italy and Spain.

Sequencing was performed with immunoSEQ multiplex PCR; in TCRdb, only in-frame clones are kept and a portion is missing. The sample lists tens of thousands of clones, 70% to 90% seen once, with less than 5% in the top ten. This CDR3 contains 13 residues. The germline V gene has CDR1 LNHNV and CDR2 YYDKDF (reference sequence). V shed 6 bases and J 1 base; nucleotides not matched to a gene: 2. This chain joins TRBV15 and TRBJ1-1; 7 bases agree with TRBD1. The sequence came from a man between 60 and 75 years old with acute or convalescent COVID-19. The sequenced sample consisted of peripheral blood. CDR3 sequence (DNA): TGTGCCACCAGTCAGGGGGGGAACACTGAAGCTTTCTTT. It specifies CATSQGGNTEAFF.